The 2 T cell receptor beta chains presented below share a single source sample, sequenced in a study of blood T cell repertoires in COVID-19. The method was immunoSEQ multiplex PCR; TCRdb's version includes in-frame clones alone and lacks a portion of them. This table holds nearly 350,000 clones, about 87% found once. The material sequenced was peripheral blood. These receptors all come from a woman aged 50 to 65 with COVID-19, enrolled during active disease.

The gene calls are TRBV18 and TRBJ2-2, with TRBD1 matching 7 bases. Per germline, CDR1 KGHSH and CDR2 LQKENI. The CDR3 is 13 amino acids. V was clipped by 6 bases and J by 4 bases; unmatched bases: 2. The CDR3: CASSGTATGELFF. CDR3 DNA sequence: TGTGCCAGCTCGGGGACAGCCACCGGGGAGCTGTTTTTT.

The chain combines TRBV7-2 with TRBJ2-7, with TRBD2 identical over 7 bases. The germline gives CDR1 SGHTA, CDR2 FQGNSA. The junction had 12 bases not matched to a gene; V was cut back by 1 base and J by 6 bases. The CDR3 has 16 residues. The CDR3 sequence is CASSLVMRGRFGEQYF. In nucleotides, the CDR3 is TGTGCCAGCAGCTTAGTCATGCGCGGGAGATTCGGCGAGCAGTACTTC.